This is a list of T cell receptor beta chains from one sample in a study of blood T cell repertoires in COVID-19. The method was immunoSEQ multiplex PCR; TCRdb's version includes in-frame clones alone and lacks a portion of them. This sample has 200,000 to 300,000 clones, with about 91% found just once. Sequenced input: peripheral blood. Every receptor here comes from a person under 35 with COVID-19, enrolled during active disease. Both conserved end residues are part of each CDR3. A D gene is named only where the DNA matches it firmly. Rows give clone size only sometimes, using once, few, many, or a class for an expanded clone.

>TRBV5-4|TRBJ1-1|.|TRBD1
CASETGGDEAFF
TGTGCCAGCGAAACAGGGGGCGATGAAGCTTTCTTT
>TRBV29-1|TRBJ2-7|once|TRBD1
CSVSAGTGTYEQYF
TGCAGCGTTTCTGCCGGGACAGGGACCTACGAGCAGTACTTC
>TRBV3-1/TRBV3-2|TRBJ2-7|.|.
CASSGSNSWQYF
TGTGCCAGCAGCGGGAGTAATTCGTGGCAGTACTTC
>TRBV2|TRBJ2-5|.|.
CASSYERQETQYF
TGTGCCAGCAGTTATGAGCGGCAAGAGACCCAGTACTTC
>TRBV30|TRBJ2-2|.|.
CASRVPGELFF
TGTGCCTCCAGGGTCCCCGGGGAGCTGTTTTTT
>TRBV29-1|TRBJ2-1|.|TRBD2
CSVFSGKYNEQFF
TGCAGCGTCTTTAGCGGGAAGTACAATGAGCAGTTCTTC
>TRBV5-4|TRBJ2-7|few|.
CASSADFYEQYF
TGTGCCAGCAGCGCCGACTTCTACGAGCAGTACTTC
>TRBV5-6|TRBJ2-7|.|.
CASSLRQVHYEQYF
TGTGCCAGCAGCTTACGACAGGTCCACTACGAGCAGTACTTC
>TRBV9|TRBJ2-7|.|.
CASSADSIEQYF
TGTGCCAGCAGCGCCGACAGCATCGAGCAGTACTTC
>TRBV29-1|TRBJ2-7|.|.
CSVGHLDSYEQYF
TGCAGCGTTGGCCATCTCGACAGCTACGAGCAGTACTTC
>TRBV30|TRBJ1-3|.|.
CAWGPGTSSGNTIYF
TGTGCCTGGGGTCCCGGGACAAGCTCTGGAAACACCATATATTTT
>TRBV12-5|TRBJ2-2|.|.
CASAPGNTGELFF
TGTGCTAGTGCACCGGGTAACACCGGGGAGCTGTTTTTT
>TRBV28|TRBJ1-5|.|.
CASSLLVRGRDQPQHF
TGTGCCAGCAGTTTATTGGTGAGAGGGAGGGATCAGCCCCAGCATTTT
>TRBV2|TRBJ2-3|.|.
CASGATRSTDTQYF
TGTGCCAGTGGAGCTACCCGTAGCACAGATACGCAGTATTTT
>TRBV6-5|TRBJ2-3|once|.
CASSSGTDTQYF
TGTGCCAGCAGTTCGGGGACAGATACGCAGTATTTT
>TRBV11-2|TRBJ2-1|.|.
CASSSWGVSGIYEQFF
TGTGCCAGCAGTTCCTGGGGAGTATCAGGTATCTATGAGCAGTTCTTC
>TRBV5-5|TRBJ2-5|.|.
CASSSPNVRTQYF
TGTGCCAGCAGCTCCCCAAATGTGAGGACCCAGTACTTC
>TRBV5-4|TRBJ2-7|.|.
CASSWGTSYEQYF
TGTGCCAGCAGCTGGGGGACATCCTACGAGCAGTACTTC
>TRBV6-2/TRBV6-3|TRBJ2-1|.|TRBD2
CASSPPGAGVNEQFF
TGTGCCAGCAGTCCCCCTGGTGCGGGAGTGAATGAGCAGTTCTTC
>TRBV5-1|TRBJ1-1|.|.
CASSSTGNTEAFF
TGCGCCAGCAGTTCAACAGGGAACACTGAAGCTTTCTTT
>TRBV28|TRBJ1-1|.|.
CASSLSGENTEAFF
TGTGCCAGCAGTTTATCGGGGGAGAACACTGAAGCTTTCTTT
>TRBV4-1|TRBJ1-1|.|.
CASSSPGTRNTEAFF
TGCGCCAGCAGCTCTCCCGGGACAAGGAACACTGAAGCTTTCTTT
>TRBV7-2|TRBJ1-4|.|.
CASSSEPNEKLFF
TGTGCCAGCAGCTCCGAGCCAAATGAAAAACTGTTTTTT
>TRBV27|TRBJ2-1|many|.
CASSPLGGRVNEQFF
TGTGCCAGCAGTCCCCTCGGGGGGCGGGTAAATGAGCAGTTCTTC
>TRBV12-3/TRBV12-4|TRBJ1-3|.|.
CASSFAGNTIYF
TGTGCCAGCAGTTTCGCTGGAAACACCATATATTTT
>TRBV29-1|TRBJ1-1|once|.
CSGQGTAAEAFF
TGCAGCGGGCAGGGGACGGCCGCTGAAGCTTTCTTT
>TRBV12-3/TRBV12-4|TRBJ2-7|.|.
CASSLEGEQYF
TGTGCCAGCAGTTTGGAGGGAGAGCAGTACTTC
>TRBV24-1|TRBJ2-2|.|TRBD2
CATSDPTSGRLTGELFF
TGTGCCACCAGTGATCCTACTAGCGGGAGACTCACCGGGGAGCTGTTTTTT
>TRBV19|TRBJ1-3|.|TRBD1
CASSDRGSGNTIYF
TGTGCCAGTAGTGACAGGGGGTCTGGAAACACCATATATTTT
>TRBV6-5|TRBJ1-1|.|TRBD1
CASSYSGQGLTEAFF
TGTGCCAGCAGTTACTCAGGACAGGGGTTGACTGAAGCTTTCTTT
>TRBV9|TRBJ2-7|.|TRBD1
CASSFGQGSSYEQYF
TGTGCCAGCAGCTTCGGACAGGGGAGCTCCTACGAGCAGTACTTC
>TRBV29-1|TRBJ1-2|.|.
CSVPSGYGYTF
TGCAGCGTTCCATCGGGCTATGGCTACACCTTC
>TRBV2|TRBJ2-1|.|TRBD1
CASQTGTGQYNEQFF
TGTGCCAGCCAGACCGGGACAGGGCAGTACAATGAGCAGTTCTTC
>TRBV5-1|TRBJ2-3|.|.
CASSTRTRTDTQYF
TGCGCCAGCAGCACCCGGACTCGCACAGATACGCAGTATTTT
>TRBV14|TRBJ2-5|.|.
CASSQGAKTQYF
TGTGCCAGCAGCCAGGGGGCGAAGACCCAGTACTTC
>TRBV11-2|TRBJ1-1|once|.
CASSLVGGMNTEAFF
TGTGCCAGCAGCTTAGTAGGGGGTATGAACACTGAAGCTTTCTTT
>TRBV19|TRBJ2-1|.|TRBD2
CASSIPSGSYNEQFF
TGTGCCAGTAGTATCCCCAGCGGGAGCTACAATGAGCAGTTCTTC
>TRBV6-1|TRBJ2-7|.|.
CASSVMRGISSYEQYF
TGTGCCAGCAGTGTAATGCGGGGAATTAGCTCCTACGAGCAGTACTTC
>TRBV6-5|TRBJ2-7|.|TRBD2
CASRRLAGGNEQYF
TGTGCCAGCAGGCGACTAGCGGGAGGAAACGAGCAGTACTTC
>TRBV29-1|TRBJ2-5|few|TRBD1
CSVSTDRGLETQYF
TGCAGCGTTTCTACCGACAGGGGGCTGGAGACCCAGTACTTC
>TRBV27|TRBJ1-4|.|TRBD1
CASGQGRNEKLFF
TGTGCCAGCGGACAGGGTCGGAATGAAAAACTGTTTTTT
>TRBV14|TRBJ1-2|.|TRBD1
CASSQRTGLLYGYTF
TGTGCCAGCAGCCAAAGGACAGGCTTACTCTATGGCTACACCTTC
>TRBV9|TRBJ2-3|.|TRBD2
CASSVEKREMTDTQYF
TGTGCCAGCAGCGTAGAGAAGCGGGAGATGACAGATACGCAGTATTTT
>TRBV28|TRBJ2-2|.|.
CASSYQGPANTGELFF
TGTGCCAGCAGTTATCAGGGGCCGGCGAACACCGGGGAGCTGTTTTTT
>TRBV6-5|TRBJ2-7|.|.
CASSSVGLARYEQYF
TGTGCCAGCAGCTCCGTCGGGCTAGCTAGATACGAGCAGTACTTC
>TRBV24-1|TRBJ1-5|.|.
CATSGEADGQPQHF
TGTGCCACCAGTGGAGAGGCCGATGGCCAGCCCCAGCATTTT
>TRBV13|TRBJ2-3|.|TRBD1
CASSVRDRDTDTQYF
TGTGCCAGCAGCGTCCGGGACAGGGATACAGATACGCAGTATTTT
>TRBV5-6|TRBJ1-5|.|.
CASSLNGMWGNQPQHF
TGTGCCAGCAGCTTGAACGGGATGTGGGGCAATCAGCCCCAGCATTTT
>TRBV6-4|TRBJ2-7|once|TRBD1
CASSDPEGQGVSYEQYF
TGTGCCAGCAGTGACCCGGAAGGACAGGGGGTATCCTACGAGCAGTACTTC
>TRBV12-5|TRBJ2-7|.|.
CASRGNSYEQYF
TGTGCTAGTCGGGGGAACTCCTACGAGCAGTACTTC
>TRBV19|TRBJ1-1|.|.
CASIPPVGRPNTEAFF
TGTGCCAGTATCCCGCCCGTGGGGCGGCCGAACACTGAAGCTTTCTTT
>TRBV9|TRBJ2-7|.|.
CASSLGGVPSHEQYF
TGTGCCAGCAGCCTCGGAGGGGTTCCATCCCACGAGCAGTACTTC
>TRBV2|TRBJ1-2|few|TRBD1
CASSDLTGGYYGYTF
TGTGCCAGCAGTGACCTGACAGGGGGTTACTATGGCTACACCTTC
>TRBV5-6|TRBJ1-1|once|.
CASSLDFQIEAFF
TGTGCCAGCAGCTTGGATTTCCAGATTGAAGCTTTCTTT
>TRBV4-3|TRBJ1-3|.|.
CASSQGQISGNTIYF
TGCGCCAGCAGCCAAGGACAGATCTCTGGAAACACCATATATTTT
>TRBV5-6|TRBJ1-2|.|.
CASSPNPANYGYTF
TGTGCCAGCAGCCCGAACCCAGCTAACTATGGCTACACCTTC
>TRBV1|TRBJ2-7|.|.
CTSSKQKLAGEYEQYF
TGCACCAGCAGCAAACAAAAACTAGCGGGAGAATACGAGCAGTACTTC